The TCR beta chain described here comes from a study of read filtering for tumor transcriptome and immune sequencing. Study as a whole: Revised staging placed under ten patients in R-ISS I, some 17 in II, more than five in III. Study-wide results and caveats: About four fifths of IR-seq clonotypes had a single read, yet these held approximately 3.7% of reads. IR-seq and RNA-seq agreed better without single-read clonotypes.

Molecular barcoded adaptors covering alpha/delta and beta/gamma chains were used on roughly 400 ng RNA. TCRdb re-called the reads with MiXCR, one entry per CDR3 protein. This table has about 58,000 distinct CDR3 sequences, 12% appearing once. To note about this clonotype: Its antigen is not known.

Trimming stripped 7 bases from V and 0 bases from J, with 16 bases between. The CDR3 has 16 residues. Germline V CDR1 and CDR2: LNHDA, SQIVND (reference sequence). Bone marrow was sampled from every patient at the time of active disease. The TCR sequence derives from a donor at least 40 years old with multiple myeloma. Input material: a population of CD138-negative cells sorted from bone marrow. The chain uses TRBV19 and TRBJ1-5; D is undetermined. The CDR3 loop is CASTTRGVYSNQPQHF. The CDR3 bases are TGTGCCAGTACTACCCGTGGGGTTTATAGCAATCAGCCCCAGCATTTT.